This T cell receptor (beta chain) came from a study of T cells in Graves' hyperthyroidism and ophthalmopathy. Study details: Peripheral blood was collected at initial diagnosis, before any treatment. Overall study results and limits: The model's output predicted ophthalmopathy at a median of roughly 6.9 months prior to onset.

As concerns this clonotype: No antigen is known for it.

Per the germline V gene, CDR1 is SGHTA and CDR2 is FQGTGA. The CDR3 length is 15 residues. V dropped 2 bases and J dropped 2 bases, with 11 bases sitting between them. Using RNA transcripts as the source, TCR beta CDR3 regions were amplified. The HTBI primer set served for first-round RT-PCR of the TCR CDR3. TCRdb re-called the multiplex PCR reads through MiXCR, storing one row per CDR3 protein. The sample shows around 800,000 distinct CDR3 sequences, roughly 40% of them seen only once. This chain links TRBV7-3 with TRBJ2-3; D is uncertain. Sequenced input: blood. The sequence came from a man between 18 and 29 years old with Graves' hyperthyroidism. This CDR3 is CASSLGRSNTDTQYF. In nucleotides, the CDR3 is TGTGCCAGCAGCTTAGGCAGGAGCAACACAGATACGCAGTATTTT.